This is a list of T cell receptor beta chains from one sample in a study of cytomegalovirus exposure and HLA in healthy donors. Using immunoSEQ multiplex PCR, the repertoire was profiled, and TCRdb retains in-frame clones only, with some absent. The sample holds roughly 200,000 clones. The sample comprised PBMCs. The receptors come from a man aged 25 to 40 in good health and CMV-seronegative. Each CDR3 is given with its conserved first and last residue. D genes are given only for firm matches.

TRBV11-3	-	TRBJ2-7	TGTGCCAGCAGCTTGGGTGGGAGCGCCTACGAGCAGTACTTC	CASSLGGSAYEQYF
TRBV5-1	-	TRBJ1-2	TGCGCCAGCAGCTTGTCACAAAATTATGGCTACACCTTC	CASSLSQNYGYTF
TRBV29-1	TRBD1	TRBJ2-2	TGCAGCGTTGAAGTGGGGGACAGGGAAACCGGGGAGCTGTTTTTT	CSVEVGDRETGELFF
TRBV28	-	TRBJ2-1	TGTGCCAGCAGCCTACCGACCGGGAATGAGCAGTTCTTC	CASSLPTGNEQFF
TRBV10-1	-	TRBJ1-1	TGCGCCAGCAGTGAGTCACAGGACACTGAAGCTTTCTTT	CASSESQDTEAFF
TRBV6-1	TRBD1	TRBJ2-7	TGTGCCAGCAGTGAAGCTTTGACAGGGGGCTACAACGAGCAGTACTTC	CASSEALTGGYNEQYF
TRBV30	-	TRBJ1-2	TGTGCCTGGAGGGAGCCCTATGGCTACACCTTC	CAWREPYGYTF
TRBV18	TRBD2	TRBJ2-6	TGTGCCAGCTCACCAAGGACTAGCATCGGAGGCCAGCTCTCTGGGGCCAACGTCCTGACTTTC	CASSPRTSIGGQLSGANVLTF
TRBV19	-	TRBJ1-2	TGTGCCAGTAGCCCAGGCACACTTAACTATGGCTACACCTTC	CASSPGTLNYGYTF
TRBV19	-	TRBJ2-5	TGTGCCAGTAGTGAGGCACAGACCCAGTACTTC	CASSEAQTQYF
TRBV5-1	TRBD1	TRBJ1-4	TGCGCCAGCAGCTTGTACAGGGGCACTAATGAAAAACTGTTTTTT	CASSLYRGTNEKLFF
TRBV28	-	TRBJ1-2	TGTGCCAGCAGTGCACTCGGACAGCCAACAGCTAACTATGGCTACACCTTC	CASSALGQPTANYGYTF
TRBV7-9	TRBD1	TRBJ2-7	TGTGCCAGCAGCTCACAGGGGGCCCGCTCCTACGAGCAGTACTTC	CASSSQGARSYEQYF